Described below is a single TCR beta chain sequence and its context. This sample is part of a study of low-dose radiotherapy and immunotherapy resistance in tumors. For the study at large: Cohort 1 was given 0.5 Gy per fraction every 2 weeks, for 6.5 Gy total. Per fraction, Cohort 2 was given 1 Gy every two weeks, accumulating a total of 13 Gy over 26 weeks. Patients were treated with intravenous nivolumab at 240 mg every two weeks and were also dosed with ipilimumab at 1 mg/kg every six weeks.

Time point of the sample: after trial treatment. Specified treatment: LDRT plus nivolumab, ipilimumab, low-dose cyclophosphamide and aspirin (RACIN trial). TRAV- and TRBV-specific primers, spanning alpha and beta chains, primed first-strand cDNA. TCRs underwent 20 PCR cycles of amplification with a constant-region primer and V-primer adapter. TCRdb used MiXCR to reprocess the reads, holding one entry per CDR3 protein. Of under 110,000 distinct CDR3 sequences listed, 20% were seen once; the top ten hold approximately 4%. In germline, CDR1 is DFQATT, CDR2 SNEGSKA (reference sequence). The CDR3 is 13 amino acids. Trimming left V 6 bases short and J 0 bases short, with 11 bases between.

The V call is TRBV20-1, the J call TRBJ2-5; no clear D. The sequenced sample was PBMCs, obtained after low-dose radiotherapy plus immunotherapy. The receptor comes from a male donor with prostate cancer. The CDR3 coding sequence is TGCAGTGCGTCCTACCGGTACCAAGAGACCCAGTACTTC. Translated, it gives CSASYRYQETQYF.